The next 9 T cell receptor beta chains were all read from a single sample in a study of CD8 T cells in Susac syndrome (dated by TCRdb to between 2019 and 2020). Libraries came from the immunoSEQ multiplex PCR assay. RNA was extracted using the RNeasy kit, and roughly 0.45 to 1 microgram was reverse transcribed with random hexamers. The public reads were quality trimmed at Q25 with fastp and then assembled into clones with MiXCR by TCRdb, keeping productive beta chains. Each record represents a unique CDR3 protein, reported with the most common genes and DNA among its rows. The sample has 160,000 or so distinct CDR3 sequences on record, 90% to 95% of them singletons. Jointly, the top ten make up 0.12% of the sample. The specimen sequenced was CD4+ T cells from PBMCs. The receptors originated from a human donor with Susac syndrome.

The chain links TRBV9 to TRBJ2-4; 13 positions agree with TRBD2. The length of the CDR3 is 20 residues. J was trimmed by 1 base and V by 0 bases; bases with no gene match: 10. Germline values: CDR1 SGDLS, CDR2 YYNGEE. The CDR3 is CASSVGTSGGAGVAKNIQYF. The CDR3 coding sequence is TGTGCCAGCAGCGTAGGAACTAGCGGGGGGGCCGGGGTGGCCAAAAACATTCAGTACTTC.

The gene calls are TRBV7-2 and TRBJ1-2; TRBD1 is a possible D gene (5 bases). The CDR3 is 14 residues long. V was clipped by 0 bases and J by 8 bases, with 13 bases between them. Germline V lookup: CDR1 SGHTA, CDR2 FQGNSA. CDR3: CASSLATRAKGYTF. In DNA form, the CDR3 reads TGTGCCAGCAGCTTAGCGACCAGGGCGAAGGGCTACACCTTC.

This clonotype turned up a few times. CDR3 bases: TGTGCCAGCAGCGTGGCCGTGGGGCCTGGAAACACCATATATTTT. This sequence encodes CASSVAVGPGNTIYF. The V call is TRBV9, the J call TRBJ1-3, with D tentatively TRBD1 (5 bases). The CDR3 runs to 15 residues. The germline CDR1 and CDR2 sequences are SGDLS and YYNGEE. Trimming pared 2 bases from V and 2 bases from J, leaving 11 bases between.

This sequence joins TRBV5-1 and TRBJ2-3; 8 bases are shared with TRBD2. This CDR3 is 15 amino acids long. V lost 4 bases, J lost 6 bases, and 10 bases stayed unmatched. The germline V gene has CDR1 SGHRS and CDR2 YFSETQ. The CDR3 nucleotides read TGCGCCAGCAGCCTTGCTCGGGGGGGCATGGATACGCAGTATTTT. It yields the protein CASSLARGGMDTQYF.

In DNA form, the CDR3 reads TGTGCCAGCAGCCCAGCGGGGGGGCAAACAGATACGCAGTATTTT. Translating gives CASSPAGGQTDTQYF. The chain links TRBV7-2 to TRBJ2-3; 10 bases line up with TRBD2. J lost 3 bases, V lost 5 bases, and 5 bases had no gene match. Germline lookup yields CDR1 SGHTA and CDR2 FQGNSA. The CDR3 spans 15 residues. Variable domain in full (rest from reference TRBV7-2 and TRBJ2-3): GAGVSQSPSNKVTEKGKDVELRCDPISGHTALYWYRQSLGQGLEFLIYFQGNSAPDKSGLPSDRFSAERTGGSVSTLTIQRTQQEDSAVYLCASSPAGGQTDTQYFGPGTRLTVL.

V is TRBV9 and J is TRBJ1-2; a possible D gene is TRBD1 (6 bases). Looked up from germline, CDR1 is SGDLS and CDR2 is YYNGEE. The CDR3 loop spans 13 amino acids. The V gene lost 4 bases and the J gene lost 4 bases, with 11 bases spanning the gap. The CDR3 protein is CASSTRDIYGYTF. CDR3 nucleotides: TGTGCCAGCAGCACCCGGGACATCTATGGCTACACCTTC.

The chain is built from TRBV30 and TRBJ2-1, with TRBD2 identical over 8 bases. Germline V lookup: CDR1 GTSNPN, CDR2 SVGIG (reference sequence). V lost 1 base and J lost 9; bases outside the gene matches: 2. This CDR3 has 12 amino acids. The CDR3: CAWSGLAGEQFF. Written as DNA, the CDR3 is TGTGCCTGGAGTGGGCTAGCGGGTGAGCAGTTCTTC.

CDR3 nucleotide sequence: TGCAGCGTTGAGCAGACTAGTTCGGATACGCAGTATTTT. Translated, it gives CSVEQTSSDTQYF. The V and J genes are TRBV29-1 and TRBJ2-3, with a possible D match to TRBD2 (6 bases). Germline values: CDR1 SQVTM, CDR2 ANQGSEA. CDR3 size: 13 residues. Trimming stripped 3 bases from V and 6 bases from J, with 13 bases between.

CDR3 in amino acids: CASSLVGDQPQHF. For the CDR3, the DNA is TGTGCCAGCAGTTTAGTCGGTGATCAGCCCCAGCATTTT. V and J are TRBV12-3 or TRBV12-4 and TRBJ1-5, with D unresolved. Trimming took 1 base from V and 5 from J, leaving 6 bases between them. The CDR3 sequence is 13 residues long.